This TCR beta chain appears in the sequencing data of a study of identifying expanded T cells in peripheral blood. General study points: About 1.2 clones differed between technical replicates, versus around 15 and 18 over time. Roughly two-week clone count variance significantly increased as total template count grew.

With regard to this clone: Its cognate antigen is unknown.

Assay: immunoSEQ multiplex PCR; the TCRdb copy retains only in-frame clones and omits some. Of about 110,000 clones listed, roughly 91% are singletons. This CDR3 has 13 residues. Looked up from germline, CDR1 is SNHLY and CDR2 is FYNNEI. V shed 3 bases and J shed 7 bases, with 13 bases lying between them. Collection occurred without any documented infections or immune events in donors. What was sequenced was blood. This clonotype was sampled from a person aged 18 to 75 in good health. This chain connects TRBV2 to TRBJ2-7; tentatively, D is TRBD1 or TRBD2 (6 bases each). CDR3 sequence: CASSDGGPREQYF. The CDR3 nucleotides are TGTGCCAGCAGTGATGGGGGGCCTAGGGAGCAGTACTTC.